This entry features one TCR beta chain sequence. Its antigen is currently not known. A read error may explain this, as a much larger clone is one base away. On a BD FACSAria II, naive CD8 T cells were FACS-sorted as CD8+CD4-CCR7+CD45RA+ and collected into RLT Plus buffer. For a sensitivity comparison, a portion of naive CD8 T cell RNA was divided equally between MIDCIRS and a Smart-seq2-style 5'RACE protocol. Enrichment of CD8 T cells was done with RosetteSep CD8+ T Cell Enrichment Cocktail plus Ficoll-Paque, and ACK red cell lysis came afterward. Libraries were prepared through PCR. Reads for this sample came from an Illumina MiSeq. Purification of total RNA was performed with the Qiagen AllPrep DNA/RNA kit. Before analysis, reads from multiple sequencing runs of the same library were pooled. The authors processed their data as follows. Reads were retained only if the reads had an exact TCR constant sequence, and the retained reads were trimmed to 150 nt and grouped according to their 12-nt molecular barcodes. Reads inside each barcode group were sub-clustered using a 15% Levenshtein threshold, and a quality-weighted consensus sequence was constructed for each RNA molecule. Non-functional sequences were removed, as were lower-count sequences one edit away from another. Based on fitting two negative binomial distributions, any barcode sub-cluster with under 20% of the maximum read count was discarded. TCRdb cleaned the public reads at Q25 with fastp, built clones with MiXCR and kept in-frame beta chains. Rows are unified per CDR3 protein, each entry keeping the most common DNA and genes. These V and J calls derive from TCRdb rather than the authors' analysis. The sample table holds 37,000 or so distinct CDR3 sequences, of which less than 20% were seen once. The ten most abundant clones make up more than 6% of the sample.

This entry belongs to a study of molecular identifiers for immune sequencing clone quantification (dated by TCRdb to about 2018). Study-wide context: In a replicate experiment, RNA from 20,000 or 100,000 naive CD8 T cells was split into five aliquots, four of which were sequenced. The study was a methods study using CD8 T cells to benchmark molecular-identifier clustering-based TCR repertoire sequencing (MIDCIRS) and TCR RNA copy counting. Beyond this particular receptor, the publication reports: Modeling indicated approximately 2.7 TCR RNA copies recovered per cell, compared with 9.5 to 10 by digital PCR, which implies a capture efficiency of approximately 30%. The sizes of highly expanded clones could end up underestimated when identical TCR molecules share a barcode. Even against a background of approximately 1 million naive CD8 T cells, spiked-in Jurkat TCR RNA amounting to a single cell's worth was reported to be detectable. In CMV-specific effector cells, clones with more than 20 RNA copies accounted for over 97% of molecules, whereas in naive cells such clones accounted for under 1%. When barcode sub-clustering was not used, chimeric consensus sequences inflated TCR diversity, with chimeras reaching as high as 47%.

CDR1 SEHNR and CDR2 FQNEAQ are derived from the germline V gene (reference sequence). The CDR3, cysteine through phenylalanine, is 11 amino acids long. Here the CDR3 DNA is all that survives: 33 bases in frame from base 1. The TCR was taken from a human donor in good health. Some libraries in this study had Jurkat cell RNA spiked in. Material: naive CD8+ T cells from blood, with Jurkat cell RNA spiked in. What the cell subset or site label conveys for this sample: FACS-sorted CD8+CD4-CCR7+CD45RA+ naive T cells. This receptor chain uses TRBV7-9 and TRBJ2-1; the D gene remains uncertain. In nucleotide form, the sequence is TGTGCCGGCAGCCCACGGGATGAGCAGTTCTTC. It specifies CAGSPRDEQFF.